What follows are 4 T cell receptor beta chains derived from one specimen sequenced in a study of metastatic and nonmetastatic thyroid tumors. Every patient underwent thyroid surgery untreated. Using MiXCR, TCRdb re-called clones from the PCR reads. This sample has some 21,000 clones, with about a tenth found just once. Specimen: blood. The receptors come from a female donor with papillary thyroid cancer or a benign thyroid nodule (not recorded which). Some clones in this sample may be carry-over from other donors' samples.

This sequence joins TRBV11-1 and TRBJ2-2; TRBD2 matches at 10 bases. This CDR3 is built from 16 residues. CDR1 is SGHAT, CDR2 FQDESV, per germline (reference sequence). Losses at the gene ends were 1 base for V and 6 bases for J; bases not matched to a gene: 5. In DNA form, the CDR3 reads TGTGCCAGCAGCTTAGACTGGCTAGCGGGAGCCGGGGAGCTGTTTTTT. Translated: CASSLDWLAGAGELFF.

The rearrangement joins TRBV4-3 to TRBJ1-2; 8 bases fit TRBD1. Looked up from germline, CDR1 is LGHNA and CDR2 is YSLEER. The CDR3 is 16 residues long. V dropped 0 bases and J dropped 6; count of bases not matched to a gene: 9. CDR3 amino acids: CASSQESYRGSNGYTF. The DNA for the CDR3 is TGCGCCAGCAGCCAAGAATCTTACAGGGGGAGTAATGGCTACACCTTC.

Many counts were recorded for this clone. The chain has TRBV4-1 and TRBJ2-7, with D hard to call. Germline V gene lookup returns CDR1 MGHRA and CDR2 YSYEKL. CDR3 length: 14 amino acids. V lost 0 bases and J lost 5, with 11 bases in between. Here the CDR3 reads CASSQDWPFDEQYF. The CDR3 bases are TGCGCCAGCAGCCAAGATTGGCCGTTCGACGAGCAGTACTTC.

Turning to this clone: Possible read error: a much larger clone is one base away. The identical CDR3 is also encoded by other nucleotide sequences in the sample. CDR3: CASSHPPGVSDTQYF. CDR3 bases: TGCGCCAGCAGCCATCCCCCCGGAGTTTCTGATACGCAGTATTTT. This chain uses TRBV4-1 with TRBJ2-3; D is ambiguous. This CDR3 has 15 residues. Germline-derived CDR1 and CDR2 are MGHRA and YSYEKL. V was shortened by 3 bases and J by 6 bases, with 16 bases between the two germline ends.